This T cell receptor beta chain stems from a study of T cells in Graves' hyperthyroidism and ophthalmopathy. TCR beta CDR3 regions were amplified from RNA transcripts. The HTBI set primed first-round TCR CDR3 RT-PCR. From the multiplex PCR reads, TCRdb called clonotypes with MiXCR, one entry per CDR3 protein. This repertoire shows roughly 100,000 distinct CDR3 sequences, around 50% found once; its top ten account for under 30%. Ten or more counts support this clonotype. Its antigen is not known. Each diagnosis drew on symptoms, thyroxine, TRAb, thyroid ultrasound and orbital computed tomography findings. V shed 4 bases and J shed 0 bases, with 13 bases lying between them. This CDR3 has 16 amino acids. Per germline, CDR1 SGHDN and CDR2 FVKESK. Study results and limitations: Classification by a 13 V-J model distinguished ophthalmopathy from stable hyperthyroidism. The model foresaw ophthalmopathy a median about 6.5 months prior to onset. Most clonotypes expanded in thyroid above 0.001 were likewise present in blood.

The sequencing input was blood. The chain couples TRBV14 to TRBJ2-1; D gene unclear. The receptor's source is a man aged 35 to 55 with Graves' hyperthyroidism. Here the CDR3 DNA reads TGTGCCAGCAGCCCGGCCCTAACCGGCTCCTACAATGAGCAGTTCTTC. Translating gives CASSPALTGSYNEQFF. The full variable domain, rest sourced from reference TRBV14 and TRBJ2-1, is EAGVTQFPSHSVIEKGQTVTLRCDPISGHDNLYWYRRVMGKEIKFLLHFVKESKQDESGMPNNRFLAERTGGTYSTLKVQPAELEDSGVYFCASSPALTGSYNEQFFGPGTRLTVL.